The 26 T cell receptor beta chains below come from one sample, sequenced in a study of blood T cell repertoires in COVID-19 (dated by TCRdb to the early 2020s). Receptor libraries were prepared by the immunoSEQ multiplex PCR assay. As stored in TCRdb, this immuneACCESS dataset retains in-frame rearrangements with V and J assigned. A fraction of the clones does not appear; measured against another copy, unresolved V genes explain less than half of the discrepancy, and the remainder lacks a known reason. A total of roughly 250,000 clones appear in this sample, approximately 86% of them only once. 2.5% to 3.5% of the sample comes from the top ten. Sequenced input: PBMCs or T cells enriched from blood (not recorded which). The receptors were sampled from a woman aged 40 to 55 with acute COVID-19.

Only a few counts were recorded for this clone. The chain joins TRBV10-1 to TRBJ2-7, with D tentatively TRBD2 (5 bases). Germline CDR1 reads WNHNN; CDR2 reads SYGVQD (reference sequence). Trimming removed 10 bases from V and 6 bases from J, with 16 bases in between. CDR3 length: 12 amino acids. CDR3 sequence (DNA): TGCGCCACCGGAGCGGACTCGTCCGAGCAGTACTTC. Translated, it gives CATGADSSEQYF.

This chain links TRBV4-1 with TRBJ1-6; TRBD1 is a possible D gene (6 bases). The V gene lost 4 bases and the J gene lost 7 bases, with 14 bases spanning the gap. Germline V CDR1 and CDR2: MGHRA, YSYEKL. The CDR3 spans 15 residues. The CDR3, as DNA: TGCGCCAGCAGCCCTCCAGGACAGCAGAATTCACCCCTCCACTTT. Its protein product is CASSPPGQQNSPLHF.

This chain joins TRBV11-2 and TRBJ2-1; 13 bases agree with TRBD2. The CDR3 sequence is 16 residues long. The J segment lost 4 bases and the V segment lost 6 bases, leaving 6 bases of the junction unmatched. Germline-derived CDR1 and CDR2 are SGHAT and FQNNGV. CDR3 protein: CASRRLAGGQYNEQFF. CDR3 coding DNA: TGTGCCAGCAGACGACTAGCGGGGGGCCAATACAATGAGCAGTTCTTC.

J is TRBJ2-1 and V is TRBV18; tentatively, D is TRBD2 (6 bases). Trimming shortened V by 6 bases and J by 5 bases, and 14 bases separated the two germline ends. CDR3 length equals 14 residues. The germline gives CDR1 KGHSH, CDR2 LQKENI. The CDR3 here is CASSPTSIHNEQFF. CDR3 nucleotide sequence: TGTGCCAGCTCGCCAACTAGCATCCACAATGAGCAGTTCTTC.

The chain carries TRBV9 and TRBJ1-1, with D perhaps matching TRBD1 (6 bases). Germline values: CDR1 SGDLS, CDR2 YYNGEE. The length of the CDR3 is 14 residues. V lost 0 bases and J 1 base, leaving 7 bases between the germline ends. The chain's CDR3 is CASSVAGQNTEAFF. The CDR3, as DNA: TGTGCCAGCAGCGTAGCGGGACAGAACACTGAAGCTTTCTTT.

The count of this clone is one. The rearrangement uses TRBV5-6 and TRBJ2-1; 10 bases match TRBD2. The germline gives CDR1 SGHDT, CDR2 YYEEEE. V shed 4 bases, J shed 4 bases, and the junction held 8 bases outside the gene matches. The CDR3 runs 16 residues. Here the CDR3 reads CASSDAGTSVYNEQFF. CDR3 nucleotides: TGTGCCAGCAGCGACGCCGGGACTAGCGTTTACAATGAGCAGTTCTTC.

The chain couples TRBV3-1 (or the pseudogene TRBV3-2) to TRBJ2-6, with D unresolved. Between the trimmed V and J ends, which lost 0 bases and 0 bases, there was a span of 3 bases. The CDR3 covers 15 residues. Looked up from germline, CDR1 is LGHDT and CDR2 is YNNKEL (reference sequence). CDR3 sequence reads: CASSQDNSGANVLTF. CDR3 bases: TGTGCCAGCAGCCAAGATAACTCTGGGGCCAACGTCCTGACTTTC.

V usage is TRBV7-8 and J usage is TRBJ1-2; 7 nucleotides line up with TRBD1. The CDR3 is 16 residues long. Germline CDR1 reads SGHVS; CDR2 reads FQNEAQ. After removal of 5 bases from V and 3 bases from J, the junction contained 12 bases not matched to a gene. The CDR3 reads CASSAPGQFDDYGYTF. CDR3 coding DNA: TGTGCCAGCAGCGCCCCGGGACAGTTTGATGACTATGGCTACACCTTC.

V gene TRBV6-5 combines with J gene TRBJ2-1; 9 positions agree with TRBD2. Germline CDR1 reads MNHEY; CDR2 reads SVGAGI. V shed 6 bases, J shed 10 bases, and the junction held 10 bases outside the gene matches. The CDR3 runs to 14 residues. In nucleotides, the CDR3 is TGTGCCAGCAGAGTAGCGGGAGCGTTTGGGGAGCAGTTCTTC. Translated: CASRVAGAFGEQFF.

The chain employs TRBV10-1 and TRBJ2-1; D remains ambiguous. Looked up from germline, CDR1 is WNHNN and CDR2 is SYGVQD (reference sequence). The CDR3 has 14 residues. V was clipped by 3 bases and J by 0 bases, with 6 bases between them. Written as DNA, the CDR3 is TGCGCCAGCAGTGATGAGTTCTCCTACAATGAGCAGTTCTTC. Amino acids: CASSDEFSYNEQFF.

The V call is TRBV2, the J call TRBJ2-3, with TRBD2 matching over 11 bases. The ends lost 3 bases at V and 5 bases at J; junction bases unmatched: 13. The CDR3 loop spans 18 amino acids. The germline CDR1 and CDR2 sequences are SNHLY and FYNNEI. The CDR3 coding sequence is TGTGCCAGCAGTGACCCGACTAGCGGGGCCCCGGGGGGAGATACGCAGTATTTT. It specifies CASSDPTSGAPGGDTQYF. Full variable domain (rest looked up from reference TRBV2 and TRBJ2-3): EPEVTQTPSHQVTQMGQEVILRCVPISNHLYFYWYRQILGQKVEFLVSFYNNEISEKSEIFDDQFSVERPDGSNFTLKIRSTKLEDSAMYFCASSDPTSGAPGGDTQYFGPGTRLTVL.

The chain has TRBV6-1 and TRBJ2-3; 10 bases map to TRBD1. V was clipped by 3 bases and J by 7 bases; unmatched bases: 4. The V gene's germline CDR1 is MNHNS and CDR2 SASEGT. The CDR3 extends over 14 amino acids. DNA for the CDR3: TGTGCCAGCAGTGACGACAGGGGGCTGTATACGCAGTATTTT. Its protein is CASSDDRGLYTQYF.

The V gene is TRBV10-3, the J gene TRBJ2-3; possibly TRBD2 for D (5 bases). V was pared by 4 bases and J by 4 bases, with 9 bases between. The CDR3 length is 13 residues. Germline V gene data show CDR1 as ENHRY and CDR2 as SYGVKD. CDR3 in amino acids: CAISVASPDTQYF. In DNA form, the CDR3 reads TGTGCCATCAGTGTGGCTAGCCCAGATACGCAGTATTTT.

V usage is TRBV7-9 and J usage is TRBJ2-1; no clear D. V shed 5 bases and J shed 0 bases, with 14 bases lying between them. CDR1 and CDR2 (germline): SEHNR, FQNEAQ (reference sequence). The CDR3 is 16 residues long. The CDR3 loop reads CASSPEYGVSYNEQFF. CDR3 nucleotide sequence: TGTGCCAGCAGCCCCGAGTACGGTGTCTCCTACAATGAGCAGTTCTTC. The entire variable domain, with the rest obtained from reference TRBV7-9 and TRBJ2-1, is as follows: DTGVSQNPRHKITKRGQNVTFRCDPISEHNRLYWYRQTLGQGPEFLTYFQNEAQLEKSRLLSDRFSAERPKGSFSTLEIQRTEQGDSAMYLCASSPEYGVSYNEQFFGPGTRLTVL.

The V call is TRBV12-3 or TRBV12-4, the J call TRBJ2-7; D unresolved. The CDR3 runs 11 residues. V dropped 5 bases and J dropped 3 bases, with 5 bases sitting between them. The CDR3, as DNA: TGTGCCAGCAGTCCGGGCTACGAGCAGTACTTC. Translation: CASSPGYEQYF.

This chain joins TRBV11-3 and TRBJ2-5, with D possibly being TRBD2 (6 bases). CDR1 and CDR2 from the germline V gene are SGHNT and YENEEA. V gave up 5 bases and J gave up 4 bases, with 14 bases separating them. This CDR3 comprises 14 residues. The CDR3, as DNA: TGTGCCAGCAGCCGCACTACCGGGGGAGAGACCCAGTACTTC. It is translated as CASSRTTGGETQYF.

CDR3 protein: CASRRIENTEAFF. Written as DNA, the CDR3 is TGTGCCAGCAGGAGGATAGAGAACACTGAAGCTTTCTTT. The chain links TRBV6-5 to TRBJ1-1; D gene uncertain. The CDR3 contains 13 residues. Trimming shortened V by 6 bases and J by 1 base, and 9 bases separated the two germline ends. Germline V gene lookup returns CDR1 MNHEY and CDR2 SVGAGI.

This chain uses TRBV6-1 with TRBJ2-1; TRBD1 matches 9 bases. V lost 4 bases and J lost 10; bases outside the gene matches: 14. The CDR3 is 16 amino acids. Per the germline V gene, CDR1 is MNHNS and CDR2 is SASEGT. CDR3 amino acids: CASSVLTGGAFLEQFF. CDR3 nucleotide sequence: TGTGCCAGCAGTGTCCTTACAGGGGGCGCTTTTTTGGAGCAGTTCTTC.

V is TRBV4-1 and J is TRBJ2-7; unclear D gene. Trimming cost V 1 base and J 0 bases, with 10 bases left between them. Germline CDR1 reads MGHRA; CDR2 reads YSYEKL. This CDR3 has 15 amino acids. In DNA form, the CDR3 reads TGCGCCAGCAGCCAAGTCTGGCCAAGCTCCTACGAGCAGTACTTC. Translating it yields CASSQVWPSSYEQYF.

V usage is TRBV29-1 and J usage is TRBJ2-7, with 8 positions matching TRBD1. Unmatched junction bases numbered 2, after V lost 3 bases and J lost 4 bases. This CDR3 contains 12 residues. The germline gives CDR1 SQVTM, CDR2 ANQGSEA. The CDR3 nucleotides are TGCAGCGTTGAGGACAGGGAGTACGAGCAGTACTTC. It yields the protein CSVEDREYEQYF.

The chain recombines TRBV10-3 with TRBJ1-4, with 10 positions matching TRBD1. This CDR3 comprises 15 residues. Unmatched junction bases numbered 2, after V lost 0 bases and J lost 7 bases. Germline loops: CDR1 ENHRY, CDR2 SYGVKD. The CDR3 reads CAISESGTGAEKLFF. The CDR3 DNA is TGTGCCATCAGTGAGTCGGGGACAGGGGCTGAAAAACTGTTTTTT.

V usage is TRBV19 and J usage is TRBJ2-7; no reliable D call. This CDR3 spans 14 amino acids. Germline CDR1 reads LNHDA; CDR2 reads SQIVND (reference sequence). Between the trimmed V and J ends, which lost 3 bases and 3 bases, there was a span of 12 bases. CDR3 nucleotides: TGTGCCAGTAGTATTTTGGGCCCCAACTACGAGCAGTACTTC. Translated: CASSILGPNYEQYF.

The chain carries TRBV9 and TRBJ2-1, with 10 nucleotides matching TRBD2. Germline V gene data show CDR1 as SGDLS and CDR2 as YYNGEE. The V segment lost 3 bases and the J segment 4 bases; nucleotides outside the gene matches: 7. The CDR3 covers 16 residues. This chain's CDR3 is CASSAAGTSAYNEQFF. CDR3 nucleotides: TGTGCCAGCAGCGCGGCCGGGACTAGCGCATACAATGAGCAGTTCTTC.

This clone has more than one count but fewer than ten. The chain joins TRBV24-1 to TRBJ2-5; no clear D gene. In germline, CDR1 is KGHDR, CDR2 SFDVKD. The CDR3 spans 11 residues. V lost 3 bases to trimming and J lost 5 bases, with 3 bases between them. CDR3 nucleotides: TGTGCCACCAGTGATGGCGAGACCCAGTACTTC. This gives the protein CATSDGETQYF.

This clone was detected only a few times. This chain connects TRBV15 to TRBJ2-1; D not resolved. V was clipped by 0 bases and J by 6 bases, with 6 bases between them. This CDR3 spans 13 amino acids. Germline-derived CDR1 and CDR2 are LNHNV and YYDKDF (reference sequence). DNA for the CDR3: TGTGCCACCAGCAGAGAACTGTCCAATGAGCAGTTCTTC. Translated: CATSRELSNEQFF.

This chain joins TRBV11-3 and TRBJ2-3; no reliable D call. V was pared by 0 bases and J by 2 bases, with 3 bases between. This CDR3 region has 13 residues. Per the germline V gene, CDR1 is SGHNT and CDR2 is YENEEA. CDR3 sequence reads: CASSLEHTDTQYF. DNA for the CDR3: TGTGCCAGCAGCTTAGAACACACAGATACGCAGTATTTT.